This TCR beta chain was identified in a study of CD8 T cells in ankylosing spondylitis. Whole-study results and caveats: Past research had described some motif variants in reactive arthritis synovial fluid and blood. Apparently characteristic of ankylosing spondylitis blood was a TCR beta motif (roughly eight highly homologous variants). Disease-linked clones bore a CD8+ phenotype, appearing relatively rarely in peripheral blood.

5'-RACE, quantitative and with molecular barcodes, yielded the TCR beta libraries. TCRdb redid the calling of the 5' RACE reads with MiXCR, one entry per CDR3 protein. The sample carries about 250,000 distinct CDR3 sequences, roughly a third recorded once. This clonotype was counted at least ten times. Its antigen is unidentified. The CDR3 sequence is 16 residues long. V gave up 2 bases and J gave up 1 base, with 17 bases separating them. Germline V gene lookup returns CDR1 DFQATT and CDR2 SNEGSKA (reference sequence). The chain recombines TRBV20-1 with TRBJ1-1, with a weak D call TRBD1 (5 bases). Sequenced: blood, either unsorted or a sorted T cell fraction (not recorded which). This sequence originates from a male donor with ankylosing spondylitis or in good health (not recorded which). The CDR3 region is CSARPRGGPENTEAFF. The CDR3 DNA sequence: TGCAGTGCTAGACCGCGCGGGGGACCCGAGAACACTGAAGCTTTCTTT.